This T cell receptor beta chain was observed in a study of T cell responses to AZD1222 COVID-19 vaccine. Here immunoSEQ multiplex PCR was the method, and the copy in TCRdb shows in-frame clones only, minus some. Of over 85,000 clones in the sample, about nine tenths were seen once. The CDR3 covers 12 residues. V and J are TRBV21-1 and TRBJ1-5. TRBV21-1 is a pseudogene locus. This TCR came from an adult who received the AZD1222 COVID-19 vaccine. This material consisted of peripheral blood, taken 28 days after the second AZD1222 dose. In DNA, the CDR3 is TGTGCCAGCAGCCCCACTAATCAGCCCCAGCATTTT. Encoded protein: CASSPTNQPQHF.